Presented here are 32 T cell receptor beta chains from one specimen sequenced in a study of CD8 T cells in Susac syndrome. Random hexamers served to reverse transcribe roughly 0.45 to 1 ug RNA. MiXCR was run by TCRdb on the immunoSEQ multiplex PCR reads, yielding one entry per CDR3 protein. The sample consists of 120,000 to 150,000 distinct CDR3 sequences, about 95% of them appearing once. What was sequenced was CD4+ T cells from PBMCs. The receptors originated from a human donor with multiple sclerosis.

The chain combines TRBV14 with TRBJ2-5; the D gene could be TRBD1 or TRBD2 (5 bases each). V dropped 1 base and J dropped 7 bases, with 13 bases sitting between them. The CDR3 is 14 amino acids. From germline, CDR1 is SGHDN and CDR2 FVKESK. The chain's CDR3 is CASSQVSGRGTQYF. For the CDR3, the DNA is TGTGCCAGCAGCCAAGTCTCAGGGAGAGGGACCCAGTACTTC.

The rearrangement links TRBV24-1 to TRBJ2-5; D gene ambiguous. Per germline, CDR1 KGHDR and CDR2 SFDVKD. The CDR3 contains 13 residues. Trimming cost V 4 bases and J 5 bases, with 10 bases left between them. CDR3 amino acids: CATSDRYRETQYF. CDR3 DNA: TGTGCCACCAGTGACCGCTACCGGGAGACCCAGTACTTC.

The V call is TRBV9, the J call TRBJ2-7; 9 bases map to TRBD2. The CDR3 is made up of 16 amino acids. J lost 2 bases, V lost 4 bases, and 10 bases had no gene match. From germline, CDR1 is SGDLS and CDR2 YYNGEE. The DNA for the CDR3 is TGTGCCAGCAGCTCGAGTCTAGCGGGATTTACCTACGAGCAGTACTTC. Its translation: CASSSSLAGFTYEQYF.

The chain recombines TRBV4-3 with TRBJ2-1; TRBD1 might be the D (6 bases). V dropped 4 bases and J dropped 3 bases, with 13 bases sitting between them. The CDR3 is 15 amino acids. CDR1 and CDR2 (germline): LGHNA, YSLEER. CDR3 bases: TGCGCCAGCAGCCGGGATCAACAGGGCTACAATGAGCAGTTCTTC. As protein: CASSRDQQGYNEQFF.

The gene calls are TRBV3-1 and TRBJ1-6; D call uncertain. The ends were cut back, 0 bases at V and 10 bases at J, with 7 bases in the middle. This CDR3 region has 13 residues. The germline V gene encodes CDR1 LGHDT and CDR2 YNNKEL (reference sequence). CDR3 sequence (DNA): TGTGCCAGCAGCCAAGAGGGGAGGTCACCCCTCCACTTT. Its protein is CASSQEGRSPLHF.

This sequence joins TRBV20-1 and TRBJ1-2, with D tentatively TRBD1 (5 bases). This CDR3 contains 12 residues. Germline values: CDR1 DFQATT, CDR2 SNEGSKA (reference sequence). Trimming pared 4 bases from V and 4 bases from J, leaving 10 bases between. The CDR3 protein is CSATRVTYGYTF. CDR3 coding DNA: TGCAGTGCTACCAGGGTCACCTATGGCTACACCTTC.

V is TRBV9 and J is TRBJ1-3, with 12 bases identical to TRBD1. CDR1 SGDLS and CDR2 YYNGEE come from the germline V gene. With 3 bases clipped from V and 5 bases from J, the junction kept 6 bases outside the gene matches. The CDR3 runs to 16 residues. In nucleotides, the CDR3 is TGTGCCAGCAGCGCGATGGGACAGGGGGCGAGAAACACCATATATTTT. As protein: CASSAMGQGARNTIYF.

This chain joins TRBV12-3 or TRBV12-4 and TRBJ1-2, with D possibly matching TRBD1 (6 bases). V lost 6 bases and J 5 bases, leaving 22 bases between the germline ends. The CDR3 spans 16 residues. The CDR3: CASSPRSGGGGYGYTF. The CDR3 DNA reads TGTGCCAGCAGCCCCCGGTCGGGGGGCGGGGGGTATGGCTACACCTTC.

V gene TRBV5-6 combines with J gene TRBJ2-3, with a tentative D call TRBD2 (7 bases). Looked up from germline, CDR1 is SGHDT and CDR2 is YYEEEE. The CDR3 contains 14 residues. V lost 3 bases and J lost 4, with 12 bases in between. CDR3 in amino acids: CASSSSGGPDTQYF. The CDR3, as DNA: TGTGCCAGCAGCTCGTCCGGGGGGCCAGATACGCAGTATTTT. Drawing the rest from reference TRBV5-6 and TRBJ2-3, the complete variable domain is DAGVTQSPTHLIKTRGQQVTLRCSPKSGHDTVSWYQQALGQGPQFIFQYYEEEERQRGNFPDRFSGHQFPNYSSELNVNALLLGDSALYLCASSSSGGPDTQYFGPGTRLTVL.

The chain carries TRBV30 and TRBJ2-1; 8 bases align to TRBD2. The CDR3 has 16 residues. Germline values: CDR1 GTSNPN, CDR2 SVGIG (reference sequence). V gave up 2 bases and J gave up 0 bases; unmatched junction bases: 6. In DNA form, the CDR3 reads TGTGCCTGGAGTACCCCGGGGGGGCGCTCCTACAATGAGCAGTTCTTC. The encoded protein is CAWSTPGGRSYNEQFF.

This chain joins TRBV7-9 and TRBJ1-2; weak D call: TRBD1 (5 bases). Trimming stripped 6 bases from V and 4 bases from J, with 15 bases between. This CDR3 is 14 amino acids long. Looked up from germline, CDR1 is SEHNR and CDR2 is FQNEAQ (reference sequence). CDR3 residues: CASRYTGTVYGYTF. Written as DNA, the CDR3 is TGTGCCAGCAGATATACCGGGACCGTCTATGGCTACACCTTC. Full variable domain (missing parts from reference TRBV7-9 and TRBJ1-2): DTGVSQNPRHKITKRGQNVTFRCDPISEHNRLYWYRQTLGQGPEFLTYFQNEAQLEKSRLLSDRFSAERPKGSFSTLEIQRTEQGDSAMYLCASRYTGTVYGYTFGSGTRLTVV.

Only one count was recorded for this clonotype. The J gene is TRBJ2-6, the V gene TRBV20-1, with TRBD1 matching over 9 bases. Germline V gene sequence: CDR1 DFQATT, CDR2 SNEGSKA (reference sequence). The CDR3 extends over 17 amino acids. The J segment lost 0 bases and the V segment lost 6 bases, leaving 9 bases of the junction unmatched. The CDR3 protein is CSAKTGTGSSGANVLTF. The CDR3 DNA is TGCAGTGCAAAGACCGGGACAGGGAGCTCTGGGGCCAACGTCCTGACTTTC.

The genes are TRBV28 and TRBJ1-1; TRBD1 might be the D (5 bases). This CDR3 has 17 amino acids. Germline CDR1 and CDR2: MDHEN and SYDVKM. Trimming left V 6 bases short and J 2 bases short, with 22 bases between. In DNA, the CDR3 is TGTGCCAGCAGCCCTTTGGGGGAGGGAAGGGGAAACACTGAAGCTTTCTTT. Translating gives CASSPLGEGRGNTEAFF.

CDR3 nucleotide sequence: TGTGCCAGCAGCCAAGTCCCAACAGCTGAAGCTTTCTTT. This translates into CASSQVPTAEAFF. The V gene is TRBV3-1, the J gene TRBJ1-1; no clear D gene. This CDR3 contains 13 residues. Trimming removed 1 base at V and 6 bases at J, with 9 bases between. Germline CDR1 is LGHDT and CDR2 is YNNKEL (reference sequence).

The chain uses TRBV29-1 and TRBJ2-7; 12 positions match TRBD2. Germline V gene data show CDR1 as SQVTM and CDR2 as ANQGSEA. V lost 5 bases to trimming and J lost 2 bases; unmatched junction nucleotides: 4. The CDR3 is 14 residues long. The CDR3 spells CSVSGLAGTYEQYF. DNA of the CDR3: TGCAGCGTTTCAGGACTAGCGGGGACCTACGAGCAGTACTTC.

V gene TRBV9 combines with J gene TRBJ2-3, with D perhaps TRBD2 (5 bases). V lost 2 bases and J lost 2, with 18 bases in between. The germline CDR1 and CDR2 sequences are SGDLS and YYNGEE. The CDR3 totals 17 residues. CDR3 residues: CASSVGEKRRYTDTQYF. The CDR3 DNA follows: TGTGCCAGCAGCGTTGGTGAAAAGCGGCGCTACACAGATACGCAGTATTTT.

This chain links TRBV20-1 with TRBJ2-3; D could derive from TRBD1 or TRBD2 (6 bases each). V dropped 4 bases and J dropped 3 bases, with 11 bases sitting between them. The CDR3 totals 13 residues. CDR1 and CDR2 (germline): DFQATT, SNEGSKA (reference sequence). The CDR3 region is CSAKGGWTDTQYF. The CDR3 bases are TGCAGTGCTAAGGGGGGTTGGACAGATACGCAGTATTTT.

V is TRBV6-6 and J is TRBJ1-2, with D tentatively TRBD1 (5 bases). CDR3 length: 15 residues. Trimming removed 5 bases at V and 3 bases at J, with 16 bases between. Germline CDR1 reads MNHNY; CDR2 reads SVGAGI (reference sequence). The CDR3 spells CASSRRTGPDYGYTF. As DNA, the CDR3 is TGTGCCAGCAGTCGACGTACAGGTCCCGACTATGGCTACACCTTC.

This chain connects TRBV12-3 or TRBV12-4 to TRBJ2-3; possibly TRBD1 or TRBD2 for D (5 bases each). Between the trimmed V and J ends, which lost 7 bases and 0 bases, there was a span of 11 bases. This CDR3 is built from 14 residues. The CDR3 coding sequence is TGTGCCAGCACCCGGGACGGTAGCACAGATACGCAGTATTTT. Protein: CASTRDGSTDTQYF.

This chain joins TRBV9 and TRBJ2-3; 7 bases map to TRBD2. The V segment lost 6 bases and the J segment 2 bases; nucleotides outside the gene matches: 9. Germline CDR1 reads SGDLS; CDR2 reads YYNGEE. This CDR3 comprises 15 residues. CDR3 nucleotides: TGTGCCAGCACCCGCGGGGGAACAGTCACAGATACGCAGTATTTT. Residues: CASTRGGTVTDTQYF. The whole variable domain, remainder taken from reference TRBV9 and TRBJ2-3, is DSGVTQTPKHLITATGQRVTLRCSPRSGDLSVYWYQQSLDQGLQFLIQYYNGEERAKGNILERFSAQQFPDLHSELNLSSLELGDSALYFCASTRGGTVTDTQYFGPGTRLTVL.

This chain connects TRBV2 to TRBJ2-1; TRBD1 might be the D (5 bases). The V end was cut by 6 bases, the J end by 6 bases, with 9 bases between. The CDR3 extends over 12 amino acids. In germline, CDR1 is SNHLY, CDR2 FYNNEI. The DNA of the CDR3 is TGTGCCAGCAGGGAGACAGTCAATGAGCAGTTCTTC. As protein: CASRETVNEQFF.

The chain recombines TRBV28 with TRBJ2-7, with a possible D match to TRBD1 (6 bases). Germline CDR1 is MDHEN and CDR2 is SYDVKM. The CDR3 is 16 amino acids. With 5 bases removed from V and 7 bases from J, the gap between germline ends came to 24 bases. In DNA, the CDR3 is TGTGCCAGCAGTACTCCCCCCTTCCTTGAAGGGGGAGAGCAGTACTTC. Its protein is CASSTPPFLEGGEQYF.

DNA of the CDR3: TGTGCCAGCAGTTTGCTCCGCACCTACGAGCAGTACTTC. Protein product: CASSLLRTYEQYF. The chain employs TRBV28 and TRBJ2-7; D not resolved. Germline CDR1 reads MDHEN; CDR2 reads SYDVKM. This CDR3 has 13 amino acids. Trimming took off 3 bases at V and 2 bases at J, with 8 bases between the two ends.

This clonotype has a single count. The CDR3: CASRRGGAQYEQYF. CDR3 nucleotide sequence: TGTGCCAGCAGAAGGGGAGGGGCCCAATACGAGCAGTACTTC. The V and J genes are TRBV6-2 or TRBV6-3 and TRBJ2-7, with TRBD2 matching 7 bases. V was clipped by 6 bases and J by 4 bases; unmatched bases: 9. The CDR3 length is 14 residues. The V gene's germline CDR1 is MNHEY and CDR2 SVGEGT.

This sequence joins TRBV28 and TRBJ2-2, with D tentatively TRBD1 (6 bases). Germline V gene lookup returns CDR1 MDHEN and CDR2 SYDVKM. V was shortened by 5 bases and J by 2 bases, with 9 bases between the two germline ends. The CDR3 length is 14 residues. This chain's CDR3 is CASSTDSNTGELFF. CDR3 nucleotides: TGTGCCAGCAGTACGGACAGTAACACCGGGGAGCTGTTTTTT. Together with reference TRBV28 and TRBJ2-2, the CDR3 gives the full variable domain: DVKVTQSSRYLVKRTGEKVFLECVQDMDHENMFWYRQDPGLGLRLIYFSYDVKMKEKGDIPEGYSVSREKKERFSLILESASTNQTSMYLCASSTDSNTGELFFGEGSRLTVL.

The V call is TRBV20-1, the J call TRBJ1-5; 10 positions match TRBD1. Trimming cost V 5 bases and J 0 bases; bases outside gene matches: 10. CDR3 length: 17 amino acids. Looked up from germline, CDR1 is DFQATT and CDR2 is SNEGSKA (reference sequence). The CDR3 sequence is CSAFGQGDPYSNQPQHF. The DNA for the CDR3 is TGCAGTGCTTTTGGACAGGGGGACCCTTATAGCAATCAGCCCCAGCATTTT.

The rearrangement joins TRBV18 to TRBJ1-1, with a weak D call TRBD1 (5 bases). Trimming removed 3 bases from V and 3 bases from J, with 11 bases in between. Germline-derived CDR1 and CDR2 are KGHSH and LQKENI. The CDR3 has 14 residues. CDR3 residues: CASSPGGGDTEAFF. Here the CDR3 DNA reads TGTGCCAGCTCACCGGGGGGAGGCGACACTGAAGCTTTCTTT. The full variable domain, with the rest looked up from reference TRBV18 and TRBJ1-1, is NAGVMQNPRHLVRRRGQEARLRCSPMKGHSHVYWYRQLPEEGLKFMVYLQKENIIDESGMPKERFSAEFPKEGPSILRIQQVVRGDSAAYFCASSPGGGDTEAFFGQGTRLTVV.

V is TRBV24-1 and J is TRBJ1-2, with D unclear. The CDR3 has 15 residues. Germline V gene data show CDR1 as KGHDR and CDR2 as SFDVKD. Between the trimmed V and J ends, which lost 3 bases and 3 bases, there was a span of 13 bases. Here the CDR3 DNA reads TGTGCCACCAGTGATCCGAACGGGCTGGACTATGGCTACACCTTC. This gives the protein CATSDPNGLDYGYTF.

The chain recombines TRBV20-1 with TRBJ2-5; D not certain. Germline CDR1 is DFQATT and CDR2 is SNEGSKA (reference sequence). Trimming cost V 3 bases and J 5 bases, with 7 bases left between them. The CDR3 runs 11 residues. The CDR3 here is CSASLPETQYF. The CDR3 DNA sequence: TGCAGTGCTAGTCTGCCCGAGACCCAGTACTTC.

This CDR3 reads CASTPQGPNTGELFF. CDR3 DNA: TGTGCCAGCACCCCTCAGGGGCCGAACACCGGGGAGCTGTTTTTT. This chain uses TRBV6-5 with TRBJ2-2; D is perhaps TRBD1 (6 bases). The CDR3 is 15 amino acids. Germline-derived CDR1 and CDR2 are MNHEY and SVGAGI. With 7 bases removed from V and 0 bases from J, the gap between germline ends came to 12 bases.

This chain joins TRBV12-3 or TRBV12-4 and TRBJ2-7; 8 bases fit TRBD1. The CDR3 contains 14 residues. The V segment lost 3 bases and the J segment 7 bases; nucleotides outside the gene matches: 8. In DNA form, the CDR3 reads TGTGCCAGCAGTTTTAGCCAGGGGGCTGGAGAGCAGTACTTC. This codes for CASSFSQGAGEQYF.

Notes on this clonotype: A read error may account for a junction end that differs from germline. The chain is built from TRBV5-8 and TRBJ1-6; D call uncertain. The CDR3 length is 10 residues. Germline V gives CDR1 SGHTS, CDR2 YDEGEE. The chain's CDR3 is CASTPEPLDF. In DNA form, the CDR3 reads TGTGCCAGCACCCCCGAGCCTCTCGACTTT.